This record covers a single T cell receptor beta chain. No antigen is known for it. This sample stems from a study of T cells in narcolepsy. Study-level background: Healthy controls were enrolled alongside patients with narcolepsy type 1 or type 2. Whole-study findings and limits: Autoreactive clone sequences were missing from some blood memory CD4+ repertoires. Same-patient CSF and blood CD4+ T cell clonotypes included HCRT-specific and TRIB2-specific autoreactive ones. Reportedly, autoreactive clonotypes were serially detected in patients' blood but not controls'.

V dropped 6 bases and J dropped 4; count of bases not matched to a gene: 10. Germline V gene lookup returns CDR1 MDHEN and CDR2 SYDVKM. The CDR3 contains 15 residues. Sequencing used immunoSEQ multiplex PCR; TCRdb keeps in-frame clones, though not all of them. The sample includes about 32,000 clones, about four fifths of them seen just once. The sample was memory (CD45RA-) CD4+ T cells from blood. The chain links TRBV28 to TRBJ1-2; 8 bases are shared with TRBD1. The origin of this receptor is a human donor in good health. The chain's CDR3 is CASRIDRGRGYGYTF. CDR3 sequence (DNA): TGTGCCAGCAGAATAGACAGGGGCCGAGGCTATGGCTACACCTTC.